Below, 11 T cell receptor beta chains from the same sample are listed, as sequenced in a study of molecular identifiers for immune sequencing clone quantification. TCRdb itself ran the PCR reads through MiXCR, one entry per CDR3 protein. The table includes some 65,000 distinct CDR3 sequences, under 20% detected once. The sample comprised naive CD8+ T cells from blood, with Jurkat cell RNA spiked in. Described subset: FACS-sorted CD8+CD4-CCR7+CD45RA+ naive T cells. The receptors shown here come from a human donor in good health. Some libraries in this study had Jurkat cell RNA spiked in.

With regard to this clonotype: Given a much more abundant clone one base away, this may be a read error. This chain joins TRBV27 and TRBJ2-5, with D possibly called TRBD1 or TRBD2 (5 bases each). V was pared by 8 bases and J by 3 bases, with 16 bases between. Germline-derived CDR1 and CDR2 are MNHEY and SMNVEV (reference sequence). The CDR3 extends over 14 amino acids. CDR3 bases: TGTGCCAGCGGTCCCGGAAGGGGAGAAGAGACCCAGTACTTC. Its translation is CASGPGRGEETQYF.

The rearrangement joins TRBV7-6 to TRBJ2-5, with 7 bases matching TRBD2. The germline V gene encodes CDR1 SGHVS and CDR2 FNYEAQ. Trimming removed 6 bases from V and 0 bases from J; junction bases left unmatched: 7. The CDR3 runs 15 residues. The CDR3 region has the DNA TGTGCCAGCAGTAGGTGGCGGGGGAACCAAGAGACCCAGTACTTC. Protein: CASSRWRGNQETQYF.

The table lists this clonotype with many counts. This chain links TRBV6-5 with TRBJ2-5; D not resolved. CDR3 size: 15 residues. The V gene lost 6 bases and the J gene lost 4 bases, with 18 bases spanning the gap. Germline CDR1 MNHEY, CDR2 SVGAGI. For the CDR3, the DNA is TGTGCCAGCAGCTCTTTCCCAAATCCCCCAGAGACCCAGTACTTC. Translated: CASSSFPNPPETQYF.

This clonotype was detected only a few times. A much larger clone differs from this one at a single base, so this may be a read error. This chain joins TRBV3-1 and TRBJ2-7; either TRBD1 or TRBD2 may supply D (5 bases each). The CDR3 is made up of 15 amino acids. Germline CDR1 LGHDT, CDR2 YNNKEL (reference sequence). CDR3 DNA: TGTGCCGGCAGCCAAAGTTTGGGACGACCCTACGAGCAGTACTTC. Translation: CAGSQSLGRPYEQYF.

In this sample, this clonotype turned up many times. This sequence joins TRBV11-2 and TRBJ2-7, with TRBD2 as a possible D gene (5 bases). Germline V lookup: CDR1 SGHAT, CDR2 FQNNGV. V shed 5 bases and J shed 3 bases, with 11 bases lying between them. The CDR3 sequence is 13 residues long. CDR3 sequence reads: CASSTGLFYEQYF. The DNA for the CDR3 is TGTGCCAGCAGCACCGGACTGTTCTACGAGCAGTACTTC. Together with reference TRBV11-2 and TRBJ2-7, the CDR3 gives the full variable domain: EAGVAQSPRYKIIEKRQSVAFWCNPISGHATLYWYQQILGQGPKLLIQFQNNGVVDDSQLPKDRFSAERLKGVDSTLKIQPAKLEDSAVYLCASSTGLFYEQYFGPGTRLTVT.

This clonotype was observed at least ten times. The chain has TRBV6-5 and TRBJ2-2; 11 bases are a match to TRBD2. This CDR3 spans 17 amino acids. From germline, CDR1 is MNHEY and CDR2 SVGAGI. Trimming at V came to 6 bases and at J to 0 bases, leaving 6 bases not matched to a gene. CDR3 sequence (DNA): TGTGCCAGCAGCCCCATGACTAGCGGGGCGAACACCGGGGAGCTGTTTTTT. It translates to CASSPMTSGANTGELFF.

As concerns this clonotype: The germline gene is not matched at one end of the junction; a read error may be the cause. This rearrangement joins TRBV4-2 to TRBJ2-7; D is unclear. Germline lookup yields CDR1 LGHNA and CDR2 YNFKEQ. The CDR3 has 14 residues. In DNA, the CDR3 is TGTGCCAGCGGCCAAGAACGGATAGCCTACGAGCAGTACTTC. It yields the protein CASGQERIAYEQYF.

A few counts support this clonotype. CDR3 coding DNA: TGTGCCAGCAGCCCTTGGGTCAGGGGAAGGTCAACCGATAATTCACCCCTCCACTTT. Protein sequence: CASSPWVRGRSTDNSPLHF. The chain carries TRBV28 and TRBJ1-6; weak D call: TRBD1 (6 bases). The CDR3 is made up of 19 amino acids. Looked up from germline, CDR1 is MDHEN and CDR2 is SYDVKM. Trimming pared 6 bases from V and 5 bases from J, leaving 26 bases between.

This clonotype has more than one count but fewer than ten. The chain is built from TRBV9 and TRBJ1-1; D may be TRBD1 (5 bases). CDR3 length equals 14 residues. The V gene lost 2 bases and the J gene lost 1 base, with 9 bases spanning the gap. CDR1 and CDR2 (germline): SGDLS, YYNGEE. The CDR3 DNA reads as TGTGCCAGCAGCGTTAAGGGGCGGAACACTGAAGCTTTCTTT. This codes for CASSVKGRNTEAFF.

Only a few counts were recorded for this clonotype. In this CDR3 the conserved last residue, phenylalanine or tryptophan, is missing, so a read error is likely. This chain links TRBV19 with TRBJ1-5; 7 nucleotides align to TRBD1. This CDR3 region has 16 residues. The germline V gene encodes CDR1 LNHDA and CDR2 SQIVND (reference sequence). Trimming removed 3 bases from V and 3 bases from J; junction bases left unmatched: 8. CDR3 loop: CASSIQGRGVNQPQHL. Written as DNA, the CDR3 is TGTGCCAGTAGTATCCAGGGCAGGGGGGTCAATCAGCCCCAGCATCTT.

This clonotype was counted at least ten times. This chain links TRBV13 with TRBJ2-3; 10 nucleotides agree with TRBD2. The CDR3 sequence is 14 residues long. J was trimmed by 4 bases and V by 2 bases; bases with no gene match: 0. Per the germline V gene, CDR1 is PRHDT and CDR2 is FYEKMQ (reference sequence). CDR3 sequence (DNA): TGTGCCAGCAGCTTACTAGCGGGAGCAGATACGCAGTATTTT. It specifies CASSLLAGADTQYF.